These 7 T cell receptor beta chains were all obtained from the same sample, sequenced in a study of PD-L1 blockade in urothelial cancer. Data came from immunoSEQ multiplex PCR; TCRdb stores just in-frame clones and leaves some out. The sample includes approximately 56,000 clones, over 75% of them seen just once. This sample's time point: pretreatment peripheral blood. The sequenced sample was PBMCs, obtained around atezolizumab (anti-PD-L1) treatment. All receptors derive from a man aged 65-85 years with urothelial cancer.

This clone appeared once. J is TRBJ2-7 and V is TRBV5-1, with 8 nucleotides matching TRBD1. CDR1 SGHRS and CDR2 YFSETQ come from the germline V gene. The V segment lost 2 bases and the J segment 3 bases; nucleotides outside the gene matches: 1. The CDR3 spans 13 residues. The CDR3 bases are TGCGCCAGCAGCTTACAGGGGGACTACGAGCAGTACTTC. Amino acids: CASSLQGDYEQYF.

In this sample, this clone turned up a few times. The rearrangement links TRBV25-1 to TRBJ2-7; D perhaps matches TRBD1 (6 bases). V lost 3 bases to trimming and J lost 2 bases, with 11 bases between them. CDR1 is MGHDK, CDR2 SYGVNS, per germline. The CDR3 has 14 residues. The CDR3 reads CASSEEQGAYEQYF. In DNA form, the CDR3 reads TGTGCCAGCAGTGAGGAACAGGGAGCCTACGAGCAGTACTTC.

V and J are TRBV7-9 and TRBJ2-1; D gene uncertain. CDR1 is SEHNR, CDR2 FQNEAQ, per germline (reference sequence). The CDR3 spans 15 residues. V lost 2 bases to trimming and J lost 0 bases, with 8 bases between them. In nucleotides, the CDR3 is TGTGCCAGCAGCTTACTACTGAGCTCCTACAATGAGCAGTTCTTC. This translates into CASSLLLSSYNEQFF.

The chain carries TRBV9 and TRBJ1-1; possibly TRBD1 for D (6 bases). Deletions cut 0 bases from V and 1 base from J, with 7 bases between. Germline V lookup: CDR1 SGDLS, CDR2 YYNGEE. The CDR3 totals 14 residues. CDR3 sequence (DNA): TGTGCCAGCAGCGTAGCGGGACAGAACACTGAAGCTTTCTTT. Its translation: CASSVAGQNTEAFF.

The rearrangement uses TRBV9 and TRBJ1-1; weak D call: TRBD1 (5 bases). Looked up from germline, CDR1 is SGDLS and CDR2 is YYNGEE. The CDR3 loop spans 15 amino acids. Trimming shortened V by 1 base and J by 5 bases, and 15 bases separated the two germline ends. CDR3 loop: CASSVSVGDGTEAFF. The CDR3 DNA follows: TGTGCCAGCAGCGTAAGCGTAGGGGATGGGACTGAAGCTTTCTTT.

V usage is TRBV7-9 and J usage is TRBJ1-1; no definite D call. Trimming shortened V by 2 bases and J by 5 bases, and 6 bases separated the two germline ends. Germline CDR1 reads SEHNR; CDR2 reads FQNEAQ (reference sequence). There are 12 residues in the CDR3. CDR3 sequence reads: CASSLRETEAFF. As DNA, the CDR3 is TGTGCCAGCAGCTTACGGGAGACTGAAGCTTTCTTT.

This clone was detected a few times. The rearrangement joins TRBV19 to TRBJ1-4; 9 positions match TRBD1. This CDR3 region has 15 residues. Germline V gene data show CDR1 as LNHDA and CDR2 as SQIVND (reference sequence). Trimming at V came to 4 bases and at J to 0 bases, leaving 0 bases not matched to a gene. CDR3 sequence reads: CASSRQGATNEKLFF. CDR3 bases: TGTGCCAGTAGTAGACAGGGGGCAACTAATGAAAAACTGTTTTTT.